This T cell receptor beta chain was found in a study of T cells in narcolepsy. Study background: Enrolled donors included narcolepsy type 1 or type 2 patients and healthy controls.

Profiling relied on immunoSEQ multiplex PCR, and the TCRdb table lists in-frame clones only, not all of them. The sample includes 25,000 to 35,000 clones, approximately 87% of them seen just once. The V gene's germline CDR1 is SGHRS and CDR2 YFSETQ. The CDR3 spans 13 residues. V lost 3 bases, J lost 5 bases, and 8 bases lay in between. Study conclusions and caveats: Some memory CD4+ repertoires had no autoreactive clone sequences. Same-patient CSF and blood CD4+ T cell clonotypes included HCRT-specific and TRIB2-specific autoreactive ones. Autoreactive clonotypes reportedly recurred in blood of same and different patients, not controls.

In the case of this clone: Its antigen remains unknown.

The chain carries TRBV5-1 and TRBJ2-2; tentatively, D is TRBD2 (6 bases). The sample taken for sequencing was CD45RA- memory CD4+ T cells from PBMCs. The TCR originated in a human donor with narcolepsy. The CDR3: CASSWAGTGELFF. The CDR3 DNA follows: TGCGCCAGCAGCTGGGCGGGGACCGGGGAGCTGTTTTTT.